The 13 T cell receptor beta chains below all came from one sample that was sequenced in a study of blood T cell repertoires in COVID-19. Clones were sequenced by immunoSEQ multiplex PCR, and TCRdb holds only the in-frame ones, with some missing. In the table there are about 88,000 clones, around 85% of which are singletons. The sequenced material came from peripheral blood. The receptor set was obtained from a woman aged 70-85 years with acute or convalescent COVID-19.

The CDR3 DNA follows: TGTGCCAGCAGCCTAGGACAGGGGGCAGATACGCAGTATTTT. This translates into CASSLGQGADTQYF. The V and J genes are TRBV3-1 (or the pseudogene TRBV3-2) and TRBJ2-3; 10 nucleotides line up with TRBD1. This CDR3 comprises 14 residues. Germline CDR1 reads LGHDT; CDR2 reads YNNKEL (reference sequence). Losses at the gene ends were 4 bases for V and 4 bases for J; bases not matched to a gene: 2.

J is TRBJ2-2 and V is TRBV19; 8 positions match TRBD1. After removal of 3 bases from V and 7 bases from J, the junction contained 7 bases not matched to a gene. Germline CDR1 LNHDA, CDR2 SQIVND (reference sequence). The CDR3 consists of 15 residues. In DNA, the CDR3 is TGTGCCAGTAGTATTGGGGCAGGGGGCATCGGGGAGCTGTTTTTT. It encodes CASSIGAGGIGELFF.

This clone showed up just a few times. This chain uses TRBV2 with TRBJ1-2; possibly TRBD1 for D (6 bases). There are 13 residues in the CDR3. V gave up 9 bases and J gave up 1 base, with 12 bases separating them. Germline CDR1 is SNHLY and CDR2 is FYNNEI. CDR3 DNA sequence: TGTGCCAGGAACAGGGACCTTAACTATGGCTACACCTTC. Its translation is CARNRDLNYGYTF.

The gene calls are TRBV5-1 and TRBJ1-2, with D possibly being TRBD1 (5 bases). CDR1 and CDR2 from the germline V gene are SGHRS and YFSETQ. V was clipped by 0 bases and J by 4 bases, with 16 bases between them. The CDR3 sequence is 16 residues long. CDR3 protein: CASSLGQGHSLYGYTF. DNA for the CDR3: TGCGCCAGCAGCTTGGGGCAGGGCCACTCTCTCTATGGCTACACCTTC. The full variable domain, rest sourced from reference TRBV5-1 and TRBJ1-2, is KAGVTQTPRYLIKTRGQQVTLSCSPISGHRSVSWYQQTPGQGLQFLFEYFSETQRNKGNFPGRFSGRQFSNSRSEMNVSTLELGDSALYLCASSLGQGHSLYGYTFGSGTRLTVV.

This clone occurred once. The DNA for the CDR3 is TGTGCCAGCAGTCGGGGGACAGGAAGAAGAGAAGCTTTCTTT. Its translation is CASSRGTGRREAFF. The V gene is TRBV27, the J gene TRBJ1-1, with 8 bases matching TRBD1. There are 14 residues in the CDR3. From germline, CDR1 is MNHEY and CDR2 SMNVEV (reference sequence). V dropped 5 bases and J dropped 8; count of bases not matched to a gene: 10.

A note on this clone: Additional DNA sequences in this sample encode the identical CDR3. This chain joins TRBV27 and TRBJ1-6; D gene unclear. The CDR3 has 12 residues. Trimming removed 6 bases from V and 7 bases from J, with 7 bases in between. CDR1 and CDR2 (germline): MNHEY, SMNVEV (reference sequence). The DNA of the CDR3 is TGTGCCAGCAGCCTCAGGAATTCACCCCTCCACTTT. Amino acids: CASSLRNSPLHF.

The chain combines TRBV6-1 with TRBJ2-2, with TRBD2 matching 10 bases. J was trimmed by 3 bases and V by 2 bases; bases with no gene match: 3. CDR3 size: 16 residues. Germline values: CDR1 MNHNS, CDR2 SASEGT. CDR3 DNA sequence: TGTGCCAGCAGTGAAAGGCTAGCGGGAGACACCGGGGAGCTGTTTTTT. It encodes CASSERLAGDTGELFF.

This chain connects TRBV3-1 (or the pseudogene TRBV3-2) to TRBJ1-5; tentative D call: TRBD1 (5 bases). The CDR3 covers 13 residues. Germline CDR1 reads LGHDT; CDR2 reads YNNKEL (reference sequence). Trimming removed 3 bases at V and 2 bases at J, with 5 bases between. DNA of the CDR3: TGTGCCAGCAGCCACAGGGGCAATCAGCCCCAGCATTTT. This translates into CASSHRGNQPQHF.

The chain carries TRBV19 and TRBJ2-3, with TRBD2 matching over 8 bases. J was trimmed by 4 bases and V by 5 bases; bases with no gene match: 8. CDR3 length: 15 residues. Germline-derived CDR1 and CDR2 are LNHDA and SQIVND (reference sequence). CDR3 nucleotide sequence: TGTGCCAGTAGTTCGGGACTAGGAGCCGCAGATACGCAGTATTTT. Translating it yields CASSSGLGAADTQYF.

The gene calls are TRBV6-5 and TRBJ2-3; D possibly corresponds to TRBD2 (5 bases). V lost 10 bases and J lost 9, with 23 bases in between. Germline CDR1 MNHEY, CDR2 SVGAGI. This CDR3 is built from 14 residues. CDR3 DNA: TGTGCCACCTCGTACGGGATGGACGGCAGGACGCAGTATTTT. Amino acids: CATSYGMDGRTQYF.

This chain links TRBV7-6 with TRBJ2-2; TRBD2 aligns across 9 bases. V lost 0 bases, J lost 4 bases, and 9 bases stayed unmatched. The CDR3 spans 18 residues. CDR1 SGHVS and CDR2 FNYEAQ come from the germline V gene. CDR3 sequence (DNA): TGTGCCAGCAGCTTAGCGTTGCGGGAGGGCCAGGGCACCGGGGAGCTGTTTTTT. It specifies CASSLALREGQGTGELFF.

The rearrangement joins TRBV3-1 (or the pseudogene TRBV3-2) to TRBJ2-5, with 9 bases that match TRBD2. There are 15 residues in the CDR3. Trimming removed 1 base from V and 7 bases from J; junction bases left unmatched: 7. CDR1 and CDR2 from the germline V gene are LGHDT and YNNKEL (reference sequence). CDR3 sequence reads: CASSQGGGAGGTQYF. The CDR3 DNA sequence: TGTGCCAGCAGCCAAGGCGGGGGGGCCGGTGGGACCCAGTACTTC.

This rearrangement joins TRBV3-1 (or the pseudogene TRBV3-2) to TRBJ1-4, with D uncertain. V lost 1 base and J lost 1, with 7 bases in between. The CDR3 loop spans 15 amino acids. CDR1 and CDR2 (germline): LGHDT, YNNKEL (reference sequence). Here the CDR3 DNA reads TGTGCCAGCAGCCAAGGAGGATTAACTAATGAAAAACTGTTTTTT. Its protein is CASSQGGLTNEKLFF.